Presented here are 2 T cell receptor beta chains from one specimen sequenced in a study of blood T cell repertoires in COVID-19. Libraries were prepared by immunoSEQ multiplex PCR; TCRdb keeps only in-frame clonotypes and omits some of them. The sample holds hundreds of thousands of clones; 85% to 90% are singletons and the top ten take about 1.3%. The sequencing input was peripheral blood. Receptor source: a man at least 80 years old with acute or convalescent COVID-19.

Comment on this clone: One end of the junction is discordant with germline, which a read error may explain. J is TRBJ2-5 and V is TRBV7-7, with 15 bases that match TRBD2. From germline, CDR1 is SSHAT and CDR2 FNYEAQ (reference sequence). This CDR3 is 17 amino acids long. In DNA, the CDR3 is TGTGCTAGCAGCTTAGCAGGACTAGCGGGAGGGCGCGAGACCCAGTACTTC. Amino acids: CASSLAGLAGGRETQYF.

The chain combines TRBV3-1 (or the pseudogene TRBV3-2) with TRBJ1-1; D remains unclear. Germline assignment: CDR1 LGHDT and CDR2 YNNKEL (reference sequence). CDR3 length equals 14 residues. V shed 1 base and J shed 1 base, with 7 bases lying between them. The CDR3 bases are TGTGCCAGCAGCCAAGTGGCCAGGAACACTGAAGCTTTCTTT. Protein product: CASSQVARNTEAFF.